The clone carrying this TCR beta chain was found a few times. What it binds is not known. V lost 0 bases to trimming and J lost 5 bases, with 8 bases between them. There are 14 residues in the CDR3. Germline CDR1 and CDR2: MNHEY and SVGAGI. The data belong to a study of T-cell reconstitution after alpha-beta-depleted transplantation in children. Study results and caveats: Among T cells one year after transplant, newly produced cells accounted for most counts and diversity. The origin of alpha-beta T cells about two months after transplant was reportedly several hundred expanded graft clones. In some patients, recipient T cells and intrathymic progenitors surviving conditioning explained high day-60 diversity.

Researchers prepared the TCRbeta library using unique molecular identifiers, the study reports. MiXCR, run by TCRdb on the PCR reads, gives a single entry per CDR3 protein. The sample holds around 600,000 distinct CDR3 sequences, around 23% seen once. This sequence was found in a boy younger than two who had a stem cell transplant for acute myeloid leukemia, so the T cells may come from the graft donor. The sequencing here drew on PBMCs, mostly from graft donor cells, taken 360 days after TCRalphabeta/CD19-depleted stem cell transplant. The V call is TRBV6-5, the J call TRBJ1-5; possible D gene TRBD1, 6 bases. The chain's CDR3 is CASSYSRGDQPQHF. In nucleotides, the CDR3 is TGTGCCAGCAGTTACTCCAGGGGTGATCAGCCCCAGCATTTT.